A selection of T cell receptor beta chains follows, all from one sample in a study of vaccination effects on CD4 cells after COVID-19. Profiled with immunoSEQ multiplex PCR; TCRdb holds only in-frame clones, not every one. The table lists some 25,000 clones, around two thirds of them singletons. The antigens for these receptors are not known. The material sequenced was CD4+ T cells from PBMCs cultured with HCoV-OC43 spike peptides, taken before COVID-19 vaccination. These receptors were obtained from a human donor who received a COVID-19 vaccine. CDR3s include the opening cysteine and the closing phenylalanine or tryptophan. A D gene is named only where the DNA matches it firmly. A clone size is listed for some rows: how often the clone was seen (once, few, many), or a class if it is expanded.

J	V	D	size	CDR3	DNA
TRBJ1-1	TRBV5-1	NA	NA	CASSYDGPNTEAFF	TGCGCCAGCAGTTACGACGGACCGAACACTGAAGCTTTCTTT
TRBJ1-1	TRBV10-3	TRBD1	NA	CAIRDRETEAFF	TGTGCCATCAGGGACAGGGAAACTGAAGCTTTCTTT
TRBJ2-7	TRBV13	NA	NA	CASSLSSFYSYEQYF	TGTGCCAGCAGCTTATCTAGCTTCTACTCCTACGAGCAGTACTTC
TRBJ1-1	TRBV11-2	TRBD1	NA	CASSRRQGWGTEAFF	TGTGCCAGCAGCCGTCGACAGGGTTGGGGCACTGAAGCTTTCTTT
TRBJ2-5	TRBV19	TRBD2	NA	CASSIVGSGRRETQYF	TGTGCCAGTAGTATAGTGGGTAGCGGGAGACGAGAGACCCAGTACTTC
TRBJ2-5	TRBV4-2	TRBD2	few	CASSQDGASGRETQYF	TGTGCCAGCAGCCAAGATGGCGCTAGCGGGAGAGAGACCCAGTACTTC
TRBJ2-1	TRBV5-1	NA	NA	CASSLPGVRRNEQFF	TGCGCCAGCAGCTTGCCCGGGGTACGACGCAATGAGCAGTTCTTC
TRBJ2-3	TRBV18	TRBD2	few	CASSLGLANPSGNTQYF	TGTGCCAGCTCACTCGGACTAGCTAATCCCTCGGGAAATACGCAGTATTTT
TRBJ1-1	TRBV2	TRBD1	NA	CASSPGQGATEAFF	TGTGCCAGCAGTCCCGGACAGGGGGCGACTGAAGCTTTCTTT
TRBJ1-1	TRBV5-4	TRBD1	NA	CASSPGQGGGYTEAFF	TGTGCCAGCAGCCCCGGACAGGGAGGGGGATACACTGAAGCTTTCTTT
TRBJ2-2	TRBV19	NA	NA	CASSIWAGELFF	TGTGCCAGTAGTATATGGGCCGGGGAGCTGTTTTTT
TRBJ1-2	TRBV2	NA	NA	CASSSGVDYGYTF	TGTGCCAGCAGTTCCGGGGTTGACTATGGCTACACCTTC
TRBJ1-6	TRBV6-5	NA	NA	CASSREERDSPLHF	TGTGCCAGCAGCAGGGAGGAACGGGATTCACCCCTCCACTTT
TRBJ1-2	TRBV3-1/TRBV3-2	TRBD1	NA	CASSPTQGVNGYTF	TGTGCCAGCAGCCCGACCCAGGGGGTCAATGGCTACACCTTC
TRBJ2-7	TRBV4-2	NA	NA	CASSQDPDGPEQYF	TGTGCCAGCAGCCAAGATCCGGACGGCCCCGAGCAGTACTTC
TRBJ2-2	TRBV2	NA	NA	CASSGQDSGELFF	TGTGCCAGCAGTGGGCAGGATTCCGGGGAGCTGTTTTTT
TRBJ2-3	TRBV19	TRBD2	NA	CASTGRGGRADTQYF	TGTGCCAGTACGGGGCGGGGGGGCCGCGCAGATACGCAGTATTTT
TRBJ1-5	TRBV19	NA	NA	CASSGQLYSNQPQHF	TGTGCCAGTAGTGGACAGCTCTATAGCAATCAGCCCCAGCATTTT
TRBJ1-5	TRBV18	NA	NA	CASSPGNNQPQHF	TGTGCCAGCTCACCAGGGAACAATCAGCCCCAGCATTTT
TRBJ2-3	TRBV5-8	TRBD2	NA	CASSWGGGPSPDTQYF	TGTGCCAGCAGCTGGGGCGGGGGACCGAGCCCAGATACGCAGTATTTT
TRBJ1-6	TRBV4-1	NA	NA	CASSQDRTAPLISPLHF	TGCGCCAGCAGCCAAGACCGGACAGCCCCTCTAATTTCACCCCTCCACTTT
TRBJ2-1	TRBV10-3	NA	NA	CAISGDIDEQFF	TGTGCCATCAGTGGGGATATCGATGAGCAGTTCTTC
TRBJ1-5	TRBV6-1	NA	NA	CASSEVLYSNQPQHF	TGTGCCAGCAGTGAAGTCCTGTATAGCAATCAGCCCCAGCATTTT
TRBJ2-3	TRBV3-1/TRBV3-2	NA	NA	CASSHWGGGSTDTQYF	TGTGCCAGCAGCCATTGGGGCGGTGGTAGCACAGATACGCAGTATTTT
TRBJ2-1	TRBV10-3	NA	NA	CAISGPESYNEQFF	TGTGCCATCAGTGGCCCCGAATCCTACAATGAGCAGTTCTTC
TRBJ2-7	TRBV6-5	NA	NA	CASRLANNVVNEQYF	TGTGCCAGCAGACTCGCGAACAACGTTGTGAACGAGCAGTACTTC
TRBJ2-5	TRBV5-8	TRBD2	NA	CASSLGLAGTETQYF	TGTGCCAGCAGCTTGGGACTAGCGGGGACGGAGACCCAGTACTTC
TRBJ2-7	TRBV4-2	TRBD2	NA	CASSQDEAGGSYEQYF	TGTGCCAGCAGCCAAGACGAAGCGGGAGGTTCCTACGAGCAGTACTTC
TRBJ1-6	TRBV5-1	NA	NA	CASSLGWGANSPLHF	TGCGCCAGCAGCTTGGGTTGGGGAGCGAATTCACCCCTCCACTTT
TRBJ1-3	TRBV19	NA	NA	CASSVQGPSGNTIYF	TGTGCCAGTAGTGTACAGGGACCCTCTGGAAACACCATATATTTT
TRBJ1-2	TRBV30	NA	few	CAWSIWGGAGYTF	TGTGCCTGGAGTATCTGGGGCGGGGCAGGCTACACCTTC
TRBJ2-2	TRBV9	NA	NA	CASSVRPTAAGELFF	TGTGCCAGCAGCGTCAGGCCGACAGCCGCCGGGGAGCTGTTTTTT
TRBJ2-5	TRBV4-1	TRBD2	NA	CASSLGPSGGVWETQYF	TGCGCCAGCAGCCTAGGACCCAGCGGGGGGGTCTGGGAGACCCAGTACTTC
TRBJ2-5	TRBV6-5	TRBD1	NA	CASSYSRGTGQETQYF	TGTGCCAGCAGTTACTCTAGGGGGACAGGGCAAGAGACCCAGTACTTC
TRBJ1-2	TRBV5-1	NA	NA	CASSLGSRGAYGYTF	TGCGCCAGCAGCTTGGGGTCCAGGGGCGCCTATGGCTACACCTTC
TRBJ2-5	TRBV12-3/TRBV12-4	NA	once	CASSLNEETQYF	TGTGCCAGCAGCCTCAATGAGGAGACCCAGTACTTC
TRBJ1-5	TRBV19	NA	NA	CASSISPGYNQPQHF	TGTGCCAGTAGTATCTCCCCGGGTTACAATCAGCCCCAGCATTTT